This T cell receptor (beta chain) is from a study of vaccination effects on CD4 cells after COVID-19. Overall study results and limits: Spike-reactive clones in convalescents after vaccination were chiefly newly vaccine-induced. The authors studied few convalescent patients and collected no early post-infection timepoints.

Expansion with viral peptide pools was applied to antigen-specific CD4+ T cells by the ViraFEST assay prior to sequencing. Cultured cells yielded isolated CD4+ T cells after around 10 days. The person acquired a PCR-confirmed SARS-CoV-2 infection between March and December 2020. Cultures used fewer than 2.5 million PBMC per well, approximately 9.6 IU/ml IL-2 and approximately 10 ug/ml peptides. V shed 0 bases and J shed 10 bases, with 14 bases lying between them. This CDR3 region has 15 residues. CDR1 is SGDLS, CDR2 YYNGEE, per germline. For this clone: Its antigen is as yet unknown.

Libraries were prepared by immunoSEQ multiplex PCR; TCRdb keeps only in-frame clonotypes and omits some of them. Counted here are roughly 24,000 clones, less than 85% occurring once; the ten biggest clones make up roughly 17%. The receptor comes from a human donor who had a prior SARS-CoV-2 infection. Sequences were derived from CD4+ T cells from PBMCs cultured with SARS-CoV-2 spike peptides, sampled before COVID-19 vaccination. The chain couples TRBV9 to TRBJ1-6; tentatively, D is TRBD1 (5 bases). The CDR3 DNA follows: TGTGCCAGCAGCGTAGAAGGGGTGCGAGAATCACCCCTCCACTTT. Translation: CASSVEGVRESPLHF.